Presented here are 17 T cell receptor beta chains from one specimen sequenced in a study of cytomegalovirus exposure and HLA in healthy donors. 60 Vbeta and 13 Jbeta primers were used in PCR. Clones were read by immunoSEQ multiplex PCR, and TCRdb kept only the in-frame ones, dropping some. The repertoire shows 45,000 to 60,000 clones; the top ten hold 3.5% to 4%. Sequenced sample: PBMCs. These receptors were obtained from a male donor in good health and CMV-seronegative.

The CDR3 DNA is TGTGCCAGCATTCTGTCCCCGAGCTCCTACAATGAGCAGTTCTTC. Translated: CASILSPSSYNEQFF. The chain joins TRBV21-1 to TRBJ2-1; TRBD2, as called in the table, went unchecked against the DNA. TRBV21-1 is shown as a pseudogene. The CDR3 is 15 residues long.

The V call is TRBV15, the J call TRBJ1-2, with D unresolved. This CDR3 has 14 amino acids. V was clipped by 4 bases and J by 12 bases, with 21 bases between them. Germline V gives CDR1 LNHNV, CDR2 YYDKDF (reference sequence). CDR3 coding DNA: TGTGCCACCAGCACCCGACTGTCCGCTCCGCATAACACCTTC. This translates into CATSTRLSAPHNTF.

The chain joins TRBV7-8 to TRBJ2-5, with D perhaps matching TRBD1 (6 bases). The J call may be faulty, since TRBJ2-7 better matches the DNA end. This CDR3 is built from 14 residues. The germline CDR1 and CDR2 sequences are SGHVS and FQNEAQ. The CDR3 DNA follows: TGTGCCAGCAGCTCGTACAGGGTCGTGGGCGAGCAGTACTTC. This gives the protein CASSSYRVVGEQYF.

This chain uses TRBV7-2 with TRBJ2-5, with 13 bases lining up with TRBD2. Germline loops: CDR1 SGHTA, CDR2 FQGNSA. The J segment lost 5 bases and the V segment lost 4 bases, leaving 7 bases of the junction unmatched. The CDR3 spans 16 residues. For the CDR3, the DNA is TGTGCCAGCAGCTATCGACTAGCGGGGGGTAGGGAGACCCAGTACTTC. Amino acids: CASSYRLAGGRETQYF.

The chain uses TRBV28 and TRBJ2-7, with D possibly TRBD1 on 7 matching bases. There are 15 residues in the CDR3. Germline V lookup: CDR1 MDHEN, CDR2 SYDVKM. Trimming stripped 5 bases from V and 3 bases from J, with 17 bases between. CDR3 loop: CASSPRGQGGYEQYF. The CDR3 DNA follows: TGTGCCAGCAGTCCGCGCGGGCAGGGGGGCTACGAGCAGTACTTC.

The rearrangement links TRBV4-2 to TRBJ2-3; 9 bases line up with TRBD1. The CDR3 has 16 residues. J lost 1 base, V lost 5 bases, and 7 bases had no gene match. Germline values: CDR1 LGHNA, CDR2 YNFKEQ. The CDR3 loop is CASSKVRTGGTDTQYF. The CDR3 coding sequence is TGTGCCAGCAGCAAAGTCCGGACAGGGGGCACAGATACGCAGTATTTT.

The chain combines TRBV28 with TRBJ2-2, with TRBD1 matching 7 bases. V lost 5 bases to trimming and J lost 6 bases; unmatched junction nucleotides: 6. Germline assignment: CDR1 MDHEN and CDR2 SYDVKM. This CDR3 has 14 amino acids. The CDR3 DNA reads as TGTGCCAGCAGTCGACAGGGTTCCCCCGGGGAGCTGTTTTTT. Translation: CASSRQGSPGELFF.

The rearrangement joins TRBV29-1 to TRBJ2-7, with TRBD2 matching over 9 bases. The CDR3 has 16 residues. With 7 bases clipped from V and 2 bases from J, the junction kept 15 bases outside the gene matches. CDR1 and CDR2 (germline): SQVTM, ANQGSEA. The CDR3 here is CSGGLASRTGAYEQYF. CDR3 in DNA: TGCAGCGGGGGACTAGCTTCTCGTACGGGAGCCTACGAGCAGTACTTC.

The V and J genes are TRBV10-3 and TRBJ2-7; TRBD2 is a possible D gene (5 bases). The CDR3 sequence is 12 residues long. CDR1 is ENHRY and CDR2 is SYGVKD in the germline V gene. V dropped 2 bases and J dropped 4 bases, with 6 bases sitting between them. CDR3 nucleotides: TGTGCCATCAGTGAGGGAGGTTACGAGCAGTACTTC. Its translation: CAISEGGYEQYF.

This sequence joins TRBV15 and TRBJ2-7; 11 positions match TRBD2. The V segment lost 0 bases and the J segment 12 bases; nucleotides outside the gene matches: 10. This CDR3 is built from 15 residues. Germline V gives CDR1 LNHNV, CDR2 YYDKDF (reference sequence). The DNA for the CDR3 is TGTGCCACCAGCAGAGATAAGGGACTAGCGGACTCTCGGTACTTC. Residues: CATSRDKGLADSRYF.

This chain connects TRBV23-1 to TRBJ2-7, with 9 bases aligning to TRBD1. TRBV23-1 qualifies as an ORF whose function is uncertain. The CDR3 length is 16 residues. Trimming cost V 0 bases and J 5 bases; bases outside gene matches: 8. The CDR3, as DNA: TGCGCCAGCAGTCAATCAAAGGGACAGGGCGAACACGAGCAGTACTTC. Translating gives CASSQSKGQGEHEQYF.

The V call is TRBV4-3, the J call TRBJ1-2, with 9 bases identical to TRBD1. The CDR3 loop spans 17 amino acids. Germline V lookup: CDR1 LGHNA, CDR2 YSLEER. V lost 0 bases, J lost 8 bases, and 13 bases stayed unmatched. CDR3 DNA sequence: TGCGCCAGCAGCCAAGAGAGAGGGACAGGGTGGGCATTAGGCTACACCTTC. Protein: CASSQERGTGWALGYTF.

This sequence joins TRBV18 and TRBJ2-5, with D maybe TRBD1 (5 bases). V shed 0 bases and J shed 5 bases, with 10 bases lying between them. This CDR3 comprises 14 residues. Per germline, CDR1 KGHSH and CDR2 LQKENI. The CDR3 protein is CASSPPKGAETQYF. As DNA, the CDR3 is TGTGCCAGCTCACCACCGAAAGGGGCCGAGACCCAGTACTTC.

The chain carries TRBV6-1 and TRBJ2-7; no clear D gene. Germline CDR1 is MNHNS and CDR2 is SASEGT. The ends were cut back, 2 bases at V and 3 bases at J, with 8 bases in the middle. CDR3 length: 13 residues. This CDR3 reads CASSEQHVYEQYF. As DNA, the CDR3 is TGTGCCAGCAGTGAACAACATGTCTACGAGCAGTACTTC.

A word on this clone: A read error may produce the germline difference seen at one junction end. The rearrangement links TRBV20-1 to TRBJ1-1; D remains ambiguous. Per germline, CDR1 DFQATT and CDR2 SNEGSKA (reference sequence). This CDR3 is built from 11 residues. The CDR3 nucleotides are TGCAGTGCCTCAGTCAATGGCGGAGTACGGTTC. It specifies CSASVNGGVRF.

CDR3 nucleotide sequence: TGTGCCAGCAGGGGCGACACCGGGGAGCTGTTTTTT. Amino acids: CASRGDTGELFF. The gene calls are TRBV2 and TRBJ2-2; D unresolved. Germline V gene data show CDR1 as SNHLY and CDR2 as FYNNEI. This CDR3 has 12 amino acids. Between the trimmed V and J ends, which lost 6 bases and 3 bases, there was a span of 5 bases.

This chain links TRBV4-1 with TRBJ1-5; 8 nucleotides line up with TRBD1. The length of the CDR3 is 15 residues. After removal of 1 base from V and 4 bases from J, the junction contained 3 bases not matched to a gene. Germline CDR1 and CDR2: MGHRA and YSYEKL. The CDR3 here is CASSQVGQGNQPQHF. DNA of the CDR3: TGCGCCAGCAGCCAAGTCGGACAGGGAAATCAGCCCCAGCATTTT.